These T cell receptor beta chains were read from a single sample in a study of cytotoxic CD8 clonotypes in ibrutinib-treated CLL. Repertoires were generated with immunoSEQ multiplex PCR, while TCRdb's copy carries only in-frame clones and drops some. The sample has 150,000 to 200,000 clones; 72% are singletons. Sequenced here: PBMCs, sampled after 24 months of ibrutinib treatment. The receptor source for this set is a human donor with chronic lymphocytic leukemia. Both conserved end residues are part of each CDR3. D genes are given only for firm matches. Size tells how often a clone was seen (once, few, many) or the class of an expanded clone, and some rows leave it out.

size,V,J,D,DNA,CDR3
NA,TRBV7-2,TRBJ1-1,NA,TGTGCCAGCACCTGGGCCCGTAACACTGAAGCTTTCTTT,CASTWARNTEAFF
NA,TRBV20-1,TRBJ1-2,NA,TGCAGTGCTATAAGTAGCGGCTACACCTTC,CSAISSGYTF
NA,TRBV18,TRBJ2-7,TRBD2,TGTGCCAGCTCACCAACTAGCGCCGCCGTCTACGAGCAGTACTTC,CASSPTSAAVYEQYF
NA,TRBV9,TRBJ1-1,NA,TGTGCCAGCAGCATTTCACCTAGGGGGGGAACTGAAGCTTTCTTT,CASSISPRGGTEAFF
NA,TRBV2,TRBJ2-7,TRBD2,TGTGCCAGCAGACCGGGACTAGGTGACGAGCAGTACTTC,CASRPGLGDEQYF
NA,TRBV5-6,TRBJ2-7,NA,TGTGCCAGCAGCCACCCCTACGAGCAGTACTTC,CASSHPYEQYF
NA,TRBV7-6,TRBJ1-2,NA,TGTGCCAGCAGCTTAGGTGTGGGGAACTATGGCTACACCTTC,CASSLGVGNYGYTF
NA,TRBV28,TRBJ2-7,NA,TGTGCCAGCAGTCCCACCCCGAACGAGCAGTACTTC,CASSPTPNEQYF
NA,TRBV7-6,TRBJ2-2,TRBD2,TGTGCCAGCAGCTTAGATCCGCTAGCGGGAGTGGGCTCGAACACCGGGGAGCTGTTTTTT,CASSLDPLAGVGSNTGELFF
NA,TRBV27,TRBJ2-1,NA,TGTGCCAGCAGTTTGGGGGGCAATGAGCAGTTCTTC,CASSLGGNEQFF
once,TRBV19,TRBJ1-1,NA,TGTGCCAGTAGCAAGGGACTGGCCACTGAAGCTTTCTTT,CASSKGLATEAFF
NA,TRBV28,TRBJ2-1,TRBD1,TGTGCCAGCACTGCGGGGACAGGGGGCGCGGGTGAGCAGTTCTTC,CASTAGTGGAGEQFF
few,TRBV11-2,TRBJ1-4,NA,TGTGCCAGCAGCTTAGTAAGGGGTCGGGGTGAAAAACTGTTTTTT,CASSLVRGRGEKLFF
NA,TRBV29-1,TRBJ2-1,NA,TGCAGCGGTTGGGCAGGCGGAGATGAGCAGTTCTTC,CSGWAGGDEQFF
once,TRBV6-6,TRBJ2-6,NA,TGTGCCAGCAGGGGGGTCAGCCATCCTGGGGCCAACGTCCTGACTTTC,CASRGVSHPGANVLTF
once,TRBV5-1,TRBJ2-1,NA,TGCGCCAGCAGCTTAGGAGGGCTCAATGAGCAGTTCTTC,CASSLGGLNEQFF
few,TRBV12-5,TRBJ2-7,NA,TGTGCTAGTGGGCCGACAGTCTACGAGCAGTACTTC,CASGPTVYEQYF
NA,TRBV20-1,TRBJ2-3,NA,TGCAGTGAATCGGGCACAGATACGCAGTATTTT,CSESGTDTQYF
NA,TRBV19,TRBJ2-7,NA,TGTGCCAGTAGTATCGGGCAGGGGAACTACGAGCAGTACTTC,CASSIGQGNYEQYF
NA,TRBV7-2,TRBJ2-1,NA,TGTGCCAGCAGCTTTGTACGCAATGAGCAGTTCTTC,CASSFVRNEQFF
NA,TRBV7-8,TRBJ2-7,TRBD2,TGTGCCAGCAGCTTAGTTGGTTGGAGCGGGAGTGAGAACGAGCAGTACTTC,CASSLVGWSGSENEQYF
once,TRBV20-1,TRBJ1-1,NA,TGCAGTGCTAGAGCTAAAGGTTTCTTT,CSARAKGFF
NA,TRBV4-1,TRBJ2-1,NA,TGCGCCAGCAGCCAAGAGTCAGCGAGAAGGGGGAATGAGCAGTTCTTC,CASSQESARRGNEQFF
few,TRBV10-1,TRBJ2-7,NA,TGCGCCAGCGGGCCAACCGGGAGCCCCTACGAGCAGTACTTC,CASGPTGSPYEQYF
NA,TRBV7-2,TRBJ2-4,NA,TGTGCCAGCAGCTTAGCCGGAGGGGCCAAAAACATTCAGTACTTC,CASSLAGGAKNIQYF
NA,TRBV6-5,TRBJ1-1,NA,TGTGCCACCACCCGGGACGGAAACACTGAAGCTTTCTTT,CATTRDGNTEAFF
NA,TRBV6-4,TRBJ1-1,NA,TGTGCCAATTCGAACACTGAAGCTTTCTTT,CANSNTEAFF
NA,TRBV7-9,TRBJ2-7,TRBD1,TGTGCCAGCAGCGCAGACAGGGTAATAATCCACGAGCAGTACTTC,CASSADRVIIHEQYF
NA,TRBV5-1,TRBJ1-5,TRBD1,TGCGCCAGCAGTATGGGGTCGGGACAGGGGAATCAGCCCCAGCATTTT,CASSMGSGQGNQPQHF
NA,TRBV14,TRBJ1-4,TRBD1,TGTGCCAGCAGCCAATGGGACAGAAATGAAAAACTGTTTTTT,CASSQWDRNEKLFF
NA,TRBV10-3,TRBJ2-5,TRBD2,TGTGCCATCTCCCCCGACGCGGGAGGGCCTCACCAAGAGACCCAGTACTTC,CAISPDAGGPHQETQYF
NA,TRBV28,TRBJ2-7,TRBD1,TGTGCCAGCGGACAGGAGATCTACGAGCAGTACTTC,CASGQEIYEQYF
NA,TRBV5-1,TRBJ2-3,NA,TGCGCCAGCACCTCGGAGGGAGGCGGCACAGATACGCAGTATTTT,CASTSEGGGTDTQYF
NA,TRBV5-1,TRBJ1-2,NA,TGCGCCAGCAGGGACAGTTCAACTAACTATGGCTACACCTTC,CASRDSSTNYGYTF
once,TRBV4-3,TRBJ2-7,NA,TGCGCCAGCAGCCTTGGAGCGGTAGGCTACGAGCAGTACTTC,CASSLGAVGYEQYF
NA,TRBV27,TRBJ2-7,NA,TGTGCCAGCAGTTCGAACTACGAGCAGTACTTC,CASSSNYEQYF
NA,TRBV20-1,TRBJ2-7,NA,TGCAGTGCTGAACAGGGATACGAGCAGTACTTC,CSAEQGYEQYF
NA,TRBV6-5,TRBJ2-5,TRBD1,TGTGCCAGCAGTTACTTACAGGGGGCGGTTCAAGAGACCCAGTACTTC,CASSYLQGAVQETQYF
NA,TRBV29-1,TRBJ2-3,NA,TGCAGCGTGAGACTAACAGATACGCAGTATTTT,CSVRLTDTQYF
once,TRBV5-4,TRBJ2-7,TRBD1,TGTGCCAGCAGCCCGACCGGGACAGGGACCTACGAGCAGTACTTC,CASSPTGTGTYEQYF
NA,TRBV11-2,TRBJ1-1,NA,TGTGCCAGCAGCAAAGCCGGGAGCAGGGATGGAACTGAAGCTTTCTTT,CASSKAGSRDGTEAFF